This T cell receptor (beta chain) was captured in a study of T cell clonality in common variable immunodeficiency. About this clone itself: The read terminates 3 residues before the CDR3 end, so the remaining end is supplied by the germline J gene.

The CDR3 contains 14 residues. The V segment lost 1 base and the J segment 7 bases; nucleotides outside the gene matches: 2. CDR1 SGHNT and CDR2 YYREEE come from the germline V gene (reference sequence). TCRdb keeps only in-frame clones here, not all; method: immunoSEQ multiplex PCR. Reported are 25,000 to 35,000 clones, none seen only once; the ten largest carry under 5%. The specimen sequenced was peripheral blood mononuclear cells. The TCR originated in a person between 18 and 69 years old in good health. The chain uses TRBV5-4 and TRBJ2-1; TRBD2 agrees at 10 bases. The DNA read from the CDR3 is TGTGCCAGCAGCTTGCAGCGGGAGGGTAATGAG. Its translation: CASSLQREGNE. The full CDR3 protein is CASSLQREGNEQFF.